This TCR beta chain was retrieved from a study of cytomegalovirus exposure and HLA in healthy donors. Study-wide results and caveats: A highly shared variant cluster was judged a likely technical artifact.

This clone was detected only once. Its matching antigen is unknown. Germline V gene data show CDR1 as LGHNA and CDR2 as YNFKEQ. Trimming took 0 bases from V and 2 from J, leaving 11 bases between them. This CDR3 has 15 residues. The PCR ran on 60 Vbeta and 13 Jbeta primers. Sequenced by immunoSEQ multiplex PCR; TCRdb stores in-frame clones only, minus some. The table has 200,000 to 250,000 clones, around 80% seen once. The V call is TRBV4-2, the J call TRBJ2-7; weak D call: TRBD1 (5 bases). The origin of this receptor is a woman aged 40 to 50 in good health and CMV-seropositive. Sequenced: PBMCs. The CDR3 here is CASSQDMTVPYEQYF. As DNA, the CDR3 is TGTGCCAGCAGCCAAGATATGACAGTTCCCTACGAGCAGTACTTC.